This TCR beta chain was sequenced during a study of chemoradiotherapy in HPV16-positive cancers (dated by TCRdb to about 2022). Broadly, across the study: Candidate HPV-specific T-cell clones and common TCR motifs were defined through functional T-cell assays on cells from a couple of HPV16-positive patients. The study set out to ask whether T-cell immunity against the HPV oncoproteins E6 and E7 changes over the course of chemoradiotherapy and whether that immunity affects survival. The candidate HPV-specific TCRs and motifs were then tracked in TCR repertoires from 80 to 95 patients with HPV-related cancers.

The library was obtained by the immunoSEQ multiplex PCR assay. TCRdb re-hosts the immuneACCESS table, in-frame sequences only. Its copies lack some clones; in the studies checked, an unresolved V gene accounts for under half of them, and the cause for the rest is not known. The sample profile shows approximately 27,000 clones; around four fifths of them were found once. In total, the top ten clones hold over 4.5% of the sample. As to this clone: Its antigen has not been determined. No much larger clone is present one base from it, and per-base qualities are unavailable.

Repertoires were sampled multiple times during chemoradiotherapy, which allowed clonal expansion in the tumor microenvironment to be followed. The research as a whole found: The functional definition of HPV-specific T cells came from only two HPV16-positive patients, and the survival association was reported for HPV16-positive patients. Expansion of candidate HPV-specific clones and E7-related TCR motifs was observed in the tumor microenvironment during treatment, whereas no such expansion was observed for non-HPV-specific T cells. In HPV16-positive patients, expansion of HPV-responsive T cells during chemoradiotherapy was found to be associated with improved recurrence-free survival.

CDR1 and CDR2 are drawn from the germline V gene: MDHEN, SYDVKM. V is clipped by 1 base and J by 4 bases, and the sequence between their germline boundaries is 4 bases long. The cysteine opens and the phenylalanine closes a CDR3 of 12 amino acids. The only DNA kept is the CDR3, 36 bases in frame from the first base. This TCR was recovered from a human donor with HPV-associated anogenital cancer. This specimen was blood, taken from a patient who underwent chemoradiotherapy. In this chain, TRBV28 is recombined with TRBJ1-2; no D segment can be confidently identified. The sequenced DNA is TGTGCCAGCAGTTTATCGGCCTATGGCTACACCTTC. Its coded protein is CASSLSAYGYTF.